Shown below are 25 T cell receptor beta chains from a single sample sequenced in a study of cytomegalovirus exposure and HLA in healthy donors. The primer mix had 60 Vbeta and 13 Jbeta primers. The table came from immunoSEQ multiplex PCR; TCRdb's copy has only in-frame clones and leaves some out. The sample records about 120,000 clones, less than 10% being singletons. The sample taken for sequencing was PBMCs. The receptors originated from a woman aged 40 to 50 in good health and CMV-seropositive.

The chain combines TRBV5-1 with TRBJ2-3, with 14 bases matching TRBD2. The V segment lost 4 bases and the J segment 2 bases; nucleotides outside the gene matches: 6. This CDR3 contains 17 residues. The germline V gene has CDR1 SGHRS and CDR2 YFSETQ. This CDR3 is CASSIGTSGGPTDTQYF. Here the CDR3 DNA reads TGCGCCAGCAGCATAGGGACTAGCGGGGGCCCCACAGATACGCAGTATTTT.

V and J are TRBV4-1 and TRBJ2-2; no reliable D call. Deletions cut 6 bases from V and 7 bases from J, with 12 bases between. The V gene's germline CDR1 is MGHRA and CDR2 YSYEKL. This CDR3 is built from 13 residues. The DNA of the CDR3 is TGCGCCAGCAGTCAACAGAGACTCGGGGAGCTGTTTTTT. As protein: CASSQQRLGELFF.

This sequence joins TRBV7-2 and TRBJ1-1, with a weak D call TRBD1 (5 bases). CDR3 length: 13 amino acids. The V end was cut by 0 bases, the J end by 4 bases, with 6 bases between. The germline V gene has CDR1 SGHTA and CDR2 FQGNSA. The CDR3 is CASSLAGATEAFF. CDR3 in DNA: TGTGCCAGCAGCTTAGCAGGGGCCACTGAAGCTTTCTTT. Together with reference TRBV7-2 and TRBJ1-1, the CDR3 gives the full variable domain: GAGVSQSPSNKVTEKGKDVELRCDPISGHTALYWYRQSLGQGLEFLIYFQGNSAPDKSGLPSDRFSAERTGGSVSTLTIQRTQQEDSAVYLCASSLAGATEAFFGQGTRLTVV.

The chain employs TRBV12-5 and TRBJ1-1; unclear D gene. The germline V and J ends were trimmed by 4 bases and 3 bases, with 15 bases remaining between them. Germline-derived CDR1 and CDR2 are LGHNT and FRNRAP. There are 15 residues in the CDR3. Written as DNA, the CDR3 is TGTGCTAGTGGTTCGGGTTTTGGATGGGACACTGAAGCTTTCTTT. Amino acid sequence: CASGSGFGWDTEAFF.

In this sample, this clone is medium-sized. This rearrangement joins TRBV6-5 to TRBJ2-1; weak D call: TRBD2 (6 bases). This CDR3 has 16 residues. The V end lost 4 bases, the J end lost 7 bases, and 20 bases lay between the germline ends. CDR1 MNHEY and CDR2 SVGAGI come from the germline V gene. Here the CDR3 reads CASSFYGGEARNEQFF. CDR3 sequence (DNA): TGTGCCAGCAGTTTTTACGGAGGGGAGGCCCGAAATGAGCAGTTCTTC.

The chain has TRBV6-1 and TRBJ1-1, with TRBD1 matching 7 bases. V trimming: 6 bases; J trimming: 3 bases; junction bases outside the gene matches: 4. The CDR3 sequence is 13 residues long. CDR1 is MNHNS, CDR2 SASEGT, per germline. CDR3 residues: CASRPGQYTEAFF. As DNA, the CDR3 is TGTGCCAGCAGACCGGGACAGTACACTGAAGCTTTCTTT.

With regard to this clone: One end of the junction fails to match germline, which may point to a read error. The CDR3 region has the DNA TGTGCCACCAGCCGCCGGATAGGACAGGGCGATGGTGGCTACCCCTTC. Amino acid sequence: CATSRRIGQGDGGYPF. The chain has TRBV15 and TRBJ1-2; 8 bases agree with TRBD1. Germline CDR1 and CDR2: LNHNV and YYDKDF (reference sequence). CDR3 length: 16 amino acids.

This clone was found a few times. The V and J genes are TRBV9 and TRBJ2-5; 10 bases are shared with TRBD2. Germline V CDR1 and CDR2: SGDLS, YYNGEE. The V gene end was trimmed by 4 bases and the J gene end by 4 bases; junction bases not matched to a gene: 7. The CDR3 runs 15 residues. The CDR3 DNA follows: TGTGCCAGCAGCCCTCTAGCGGGGGCGGGAGAGACCCAGTACTTC. This codes for CASSPLAGAGETQYF. The complete variable domain, with remaining parts taken from reference TRBV9 and TRBJ2-5, reads DSGVTQTPKHLITATGQRVTLRCSPRSGDLSVYWYQQSLDQGLQFLIQYYNGEERAKGNILERFSAQQFPDLHSELNLSSLELGDSALYFCASSPLAGAGETQYFGPGTRLLVL.

This clone showed up just a few times. V gene TRBV5-1 combines with J gene TRBJ1-4, with 10 nucleotides matching TRBD1. This CDR3 has 16 amino acids. The V and J ends lost 0 bases and 6 bases, in that order; junction bases with no gene match: 5. CDR1 and CDR2 from the germline V gene are SGHRS and YFSETQ. CDR3 in DNA: TGCGCCAGCAGCTTGGCCCCGACAGGGGGCGATGAAAAACTGTTTTTT. It encodes CASSLAPTGGDEKLFF.

The gene calls are TRBV6-5 and TRBJ1-5; 8 bases agree with TRBD1. With V trimmed by 2 bases and J by 7 bases, 4 bases remained unmatched. This CDR3 is built from 14 residues. CDR1 is MNHEY and CDR2 is SVGAGI in the germline V gene. The CDR3: CASSYRTGTQPQHF. The CDR3 DNA sequence: TGTGCCAGCAGTTACCGGACAGGGACGCAGCCCCAGCATTTT.

The chain employs TRBV5-1 and TRBJ2-1; the D gene is possibly TRBD1 (5 bases). The germline V and J ends were trimmed by 4 bases and 5 bases, with 16 bases remaining between them. CDR3 length: 15 residues. The germline gives CDR1 SGHRS, CDR2 YFSETQ. The CDR3 loop is CASSQDGQLNNEQFF. In DNA, the CDR3 is TGCGCCAGCAGCCAGGACGGACAACTAAACAATGAGCAGTTCTTC.

This clone was picked up a small number of times. The rearrangement uses TRBV5-1 and TRBJ2-1; D perhaps matches TRBD2 (6 bases). The V end lost 3 bases, the J end lost 0 bases, and 10 bases lay between the germline ends. Germline V CDR1 and CDR2: SGHRS, YFSETQ. This CDR3 comprises 15 residues. This chain's CDR3 is CASSSGLGSYNEQFF. CDR3 DNA sequence: TGCGCCAGCAGCTCGGGACTCGGCTCCTACAATGAGCAGTTCTTC.

This rearrangement joins TRBV6-1 to TRBJ2-7; D ambiguous. The CDR3 totals 12 residues. Trimming removed 6 bases from V and 0 bases from J, with 6 bases in between. CDR1 and CDR2 (germline): MNHNS, SASEGT. CDR3 sequence: CASSLLSYEQYF. The CDR3 DNA reads as TGTGCCAGCAGCCTACTCTCCTACGAGCAGTACTTC.

This clone was observed a handful of times. The chain uses TRBV6-5 and TRBJ1-1; D may be TRBD1 (5 bases). Trimming shortened V by 2 bases and J by 4 bases, and 11 bases separated the two germline ends. The CDR3 contains 14 residues. The germline V gene has CDR1 MNHEY and CDR2 SVGAGI. CDR3 amino acids: CASSYAEGSTEAFF. The CDR3 bases are TGTGCCAGCAGTTACGCGGAGGGGAGCACTGAAGCTTTCTTT.

This clone came up a few times. The same CDR3 can be traced to other DNA sequences in this sample. V and J are TRBV28 and TRBJ1-1; no definite D call. Trimming removed 3 bases from V and 0 bases from J, with 5 bases in between. CDR3 size: 13 residues. Germline assignment: CDR1 MDHEN and CDR2 SYDVKM. This CDR3 reads CASSFSLNTEAFF. The CDR3 nucleotides read TGTGCCAGCAGTTTCTCCTTGAACACTGAAGCTTTCTTT.

This clone has just a few counts. The chain combines TRBV9 with TRBJ1-1, with D unresolved. Germline assignment: CDR1 SGDLS and CDR2 YYNGEE. V was clipped by 3 bases and J by 0 bases, with 9 bases between them. The CDR3 sequence is 14 residues long. This chain's CDR3 is CASSAHPMNTEAFF. The CDR3 region has the DNA TGTGCCAGCAGCGCCCATCCCATGAACACTGAAGCTTTCTTT.

A word on this clone: Mismatch with germline at one junction end may stem from a read error. The V call is TRBV28, the J call TRBJ2-2; D is perhaps TRBD2 (5 bases). Germline assignment: CDR1 MDHEN and CDR2 SYDVKM. This CDR3 is 15 amino acids long. The CDR3 sequence is CASSWEIPNTGELFF. CDR3 DNA: TGTGCCAGCAGTTGGGAGATACCGAATACCGGGGAGCTGTTTTTT. The full variable domain, with the rest looked up from reference TRBV28 and TRBJ2-2, is DVKVTQSSRYLVKRTGEKVFLECVQDMDHENMFWYRQDPGLGLRLIYFSYDVKMKEKGDIPEGYSVSREKKERFSLILESASTNQTSMYLCASSWEIPNTGELFFGEGSRLTVL.

V usage is TRBV15 and J usage is TRBJ1-5; 9 nucleotides agree with TRBD1. The CDR3 loop spans 14 amino acids. V dropped 3 bases and J dropped 5; count of bases not matched to a gene: 2. Germline V gene sequence: CDR1 LNHNV, CDR2 YYDKDF (reference sequence). CDR3 nucleotide sequence: TGTGCCACCAGCAGGGGACAGGGTGATCAGCCCCAGCATTTT. As protein: CATSRGQGDQPQHF.

This clone was counted a single time. At the DNA level, this CDR3 is encoded by other sequences in the same sample as well. This sequence joins TRBV6-1 and TRBJ2-2; 8 positions agree with TRBD1. With V trimmed by 3 bases and J by 3 bases, 3 bases remained unmatched. Germline V CDR1 and CDR2: MNHNS, SASEGT. The CDR3 totals 15 residues. CDR3 protein: CASSETGADTGELFF. The CDR3 DNA is TGTGCCAGCAGTGAGACAGGGGCAGACACCGGGGAGCTGTTTTTT.

The V gene is TRBV19, the J gene TRBJ2-5; 12 positions match TRBD2. The CDR3 length is 16 residues. The germline gives CDR1 LNHDA, CDR2 SQIVND (reference sequence). The V and J ends lost 3 bases and 4 bases, in that order; junction bases with no gene match: 6. As DNA, the CDR3 is TGTGCCAGTAGTATTTCTAGCGGGGGGGCCCTAGAGACCCAGTACTTC. Its protein product is CASSISSGGALETQYF.

The chain recombines TRBV29-1 with TRBJ1-4, with D tentatively TRBD1 (5 bases). V lost 2 bases and J lost 0, with 13 bases in between. This CDR3 is built from 16 residues. Germline V gene lookup returns CDR1 SQVTM and CDR2 ANQGSEA. CDR3: CSVENRNSATNEKLFF. CDR3 nucleotide sequence: TGCAGCGTTGAAAACAGGAATTCTGCAACTAATGAAAAACTGTTTTTT.

The chain links TRBV2 to TRBJ1-1; TRBD1 aligns across 9 bases. Unmatched junction bases numbered 6, after V lost 6 bases and J lost 1 base. Germline loops: CDR1 SNHLY, CDR2 FYNNEI. The CDR3 contains 15 residues. CDR3: CASRRRTGENTEAFF. The CDR3 DNA sequence: TGTGCCAGCAGGCGCAGGACAGGGGAGAACACTGAAGCTTTCTTT.

The chain carries TRBV7-2 and TRBJ2-3; TRBD1 matches 7 bases. The CDR3 is 14 amino acids. The J segment lost 4 bases and the V segment lost 8 bases, leaving 9 bases of the junction unmatched. Germline lookup yields CDR1 SGHTA and CDR2 FQGNSA. CDR3 in DNA: TGTGCCAGCTTGGGACAGCCCGGGGCAGATACGCAGTATTTT. Translating gives CASLGQPGADTQYF.

The genes are TRBV11-2 and TRBJ2-7; TRBD1 agrees at 10 bases. Germline CDR1 is SGHAT and CDR2 is FQNNGV. CDR3 length: 14 residues. The V gene end was trimmed by 1 base and the J gene end by 7 bases; junction bases not matched to a gene: 4. The CDR3 nucleotides are TGTGCCAGCAGCTTAGTGCAGGGACAGGGGGAGCAGTACTTC. Translating it yields CASSLVQGQGEQYF. The full variable domain, completed using reference TRBV11-2 and TRBJ2-7, is EAGVAQSPRYKIIEKRQSVAFWCNPISGHATLYWYQQILGQGPKLLIQFQNNGVVDDSQLPKDRFSAERLKGVDSTLKIQPAKLEDSAVYLCASSLVQGQGEQYFGPGTRLTVT.

This clone has only a few counts. The CDR3 is CASSVGSNYGYTF. CDR3 bases: TGTGCCAGCAGCGTAGGGAGCAACTATGGCTACACCTTC. The chain couples TRBV9 to TRBJ1-2, with D unresolved. Between the trimmed V and J ends, which lost 0 bases and 2 bases, there was a span of 5 bases. CDR1 and CDR2 from the germline V gene are SGDLS and YYNGEE. This CDR3 is built from 13 residues.